This T cell receptor beta chain came from a study of blood T cell repertoires in COVID-19. For the study at large: Both acute and convalescent COVID-19 samples were obtained from the United States, Italy and Spain.

Original processing notes: Reference gene primer amplification in the assay estimated nucleated cell counts. TCRdb's copy holds only in-frame clones and misses some; the assay was immunoSEQ multiplex PCR. That table supplies the V and J calls and clone size; D and trimming were determined from the DNA. The sample includes about 110,000 clones, about three quarters of them seen just once. The CDR3 contains 12 residues. V was trimmed by 0 bases and J by 5 bases, leaving 4 bases between them. The germline V gene has CDR1 MGHRA and CDR2 YSYEKL. The origin of this receptor is a woman aged 40 to 50 with acute or convalescent COVID-19. The sequenced sample consisted of peripheral blood. This chain uses TRBV4-1 with TRBJ1-2; D uncertain. This CDR3 reads CASSQEAYGYTF. The DNA for the CDR3 is TGCGCCAGCAGCCAAGAAGCTTATGGCTACACCTTC.